Each of the 25 T cell receptor beta chains below was sequenced from the same sample in a study of regulatory T cells in long-lasting Graves disease. CDR3-region Arm-PCR and iRepertoire HTBI primers produced the TCR beta libraries. TCRdb re-called the multiplex PCR reads with MiXCR, one entry per CDR3 protein. The table lists around 460,000 distinct CDR3 sequences, around a fifth of them singletons. Time point in this sample: persistent/refractory GD, antithyroid drugs over 5 years with positive TRAb. TCR sequences were obtained from RNA taken from PBMCs. This material consisted of peripheral blood mononuclear cells (PBMCs), taken when the disease was refractory, from a patient treated with antithyroid drugs. The receptors were sampled from a female donor with Graves disease.

The sample holds many counts of this clonotype. The rearrangement joins TRBV20-1 to TRBJ1-1, with TRBD1 as a possible D gene (6 bases). Trimming shortened V by 3 bases and J by 4 bases, and 15 bases separated the two germline ends. The length of the CDR3 is 14 residues. Germline assignment: CDR1 DFQATT and CDR2 SNEGSKA (reference sequence). This CDR3 reads CSASKQGRVTEAFF. In DNA form, the CDR3 reads TGCAGTGCTAGTAAACAGGGTAGGGTCACTGAAGCTTTCTTT.

There are many counts of this clonotype. V is TRBV6-5 and J is TRBJ1-5; D unclear. Trimming pared 2 bases from V and 5 bases from J, leaving 10 bases between. CDR1 is MNHEY, CDR2 SVGAGI, per germline. The CDR3 covers 14 residues. In DNA, the CDR3 is TGTGCCAGCAGTTACGGCGGAACCGATCAGCCCCAGCATTTT. Amino acids: CASSYGGTDQPQHF.

This clonotype occurred many times. V usage is TRBV29-1 and J usage is TRBJ2-5; D possibly uses TRBD1 or TRBD2 (6 bases each). The V gene lost 4 bases and the J gene lost 4 bases, with 13 bases spanning the gap. CDR1 is SQVTM, CDR2 ANQGSEA, per germline. The CDR3 is 13 residues long. CDR3 nucleotide sequence: TGCAGCGTTGTGGGGGGCGCGGGAGAGACCCAGTACTTC. It encodes CSVVGGAGETQYF.

This clonotype has a handful of counts. This rearrangement joins TRBV5-1 to TRBJ1-2; D possibly corresponds to TRBD1 (5 bases). The germline gives CDR1 SGHRS, CDR2 YFSETQ. CDR3 size: 14 residues. V dropped 4 bases and J dropped 7 bases, with 17 bases sitting between them. CDR3 protein: CASSQGPSRSGYTF. The DNA of the CDR3 is TGCGCCAGCAGCCAGGGACCGTCCAGGTCTGGCTACACCTTC.

This clonotype was counted at least ten times. The chain combines TRBV6-1 with TRBJ1-4, with a possible D match to TRBD1 (5 bases). Germline CDR1 is MNHNS and CDR2 is SASEGT. This CDR3 contains 14 residues. V was pared by 7 bases and J by 7 bases, with 16 bases between. The CDR3 bases are TGTGCCAGCACCCCCCAGACGGGACCTGAAAAACTGTTTTTT. This codes for CASTPQTGPEKLFF.

In regard to this clonotype: A much larger clone sits a single nucleotide away, making a read error possible. Since no conserved phenylalanine or tryptophan closes the CDR3, a read error is the likely cause. V gene TRBV29-1 combines with J gene TRBJ2-5; 7 bases agree with TRBD2. After removal of 5 bases from V and 5 bases from J, the junction contained 5 bases not matched to a gene. CDR3 length: 12 amino acids. In germline, CDR1 is SQVTM, CDR2 ANQGSEA. The CDR3 region has the DNA TGCAGCGTTCCCGGACTAGAGGAGACCCAGTACCTC. It encodes CSVPGLEETQYL.

The chain employs TRBV20-1 and TRBJ2-3, with 12 bases identical to TRBD2. The CDR3 length is 16 residues. Germline V CDR1 and CDR2: DFQATT, SNEGSKA (reference sequence). Trimming cost V 3 bases and J 0 bases; bases outside gene matches: 4. The CDR3 region has the DNA TGCAGTGCTAGGAAACTAGCGGGAGGAAGCACAGATACGCAGTATTTT. It yields the protein CSARKLAGGSTDTQYF.

Ten or more counts support this clonotype. This chain connects TRBV27 to TRBJ1-2; D may be TRBD1 (5 bases). CDR3 length: 13 amino acids. V was cut by 1 base and J by 6 bases, with 9 bases left in between. CDR1 MNHEY and CDR2 SMNVEV come from the germline V gene (reference sequence). The CDR3 spells CASSLFQGDGYTF. CDR3 coding DNA: TGTGCCAGCAGTTTATTCCAGGGTGATGGCTACACCTTC.

For the CDR3, the DNA is TGTGCCAGCAGCCGTCTTAGTAGCAACTCCTACAATGAGCAGTTCTTC. Protein: CASSRLSSNSYNEQFF. J is TRBJ2-1 and V is TRBV7-8; no clear D gene. CDR1 is SGHVS, CDR2 FQNEAQ, per germline. V was shortened by 5 bases and J by 0 bases, with 14 bases between the two germline ends. The CDR3 sequence is 16 residues long.

This clonotype appeared a few times. This chain links TRBV7-9 with TRBJ2-7; 10 bases fit TRBD1. This CDR3 comprises 16 residues. Germline V gives CDR1 SEHNR, CDR2 FQNEAQ (reference sequence). Losses at the gene ends were 6 bases for V and 5 bases for J; bases not matched to a gene: 13. The CDR3 DNA is TGTGCCAGCAGTCAATGGGGAGACAGGGGGCGCGACGAGCAGTACTTC. Residues: CASSQWGDRGRDEQYF.

This clonotype occurred many times. The V and J genes are TRBV12-3 or TRBV12-4 and TRBJ2-7, with unresolved D. CDR3 length equals 13 residues. With 5 bases removed from V and 7 bases from J, the gap between germline ends came to 15 bases. The CDR3: CASSPRGPGEQYF. CDR3 in DNA: TGTGCCAGCAGTCCCAGAGGCCCAGGAGAGCAGTACTTC.

This clonotype was seen repeatedly, ten times or more. The chain recombines TRBV28 with TRBJ1-2; 7 nucleotides line up with TRBD1. CDR1 and CDR2 from the germline V gene are MDHEN and SYDVKM. J was trimmed by 6 bases and V by 2 bases; bases with no gene match: 6. The length of the CDR3 is 14 residues. The CDR3 spells CASSLVVGGDGYTF. The CDR3 DNA sequence: TGTGCCAGCAGTTTAGTTGTAGGGGGCGATGGCTACACCTTC.

CDR3 sequence reads: CSAREWGFYSNQPQHF. Written as DNA, the CDR3 is TGCAGTGCTCGCGAGTGGGGGTTCTATAGCAATCAGCCCCAGCATTTT. The chain uses TRBV20-1 and TRBJ1-5, with D maybe TRBD1 (5 bases). The germline V and J ends were trimmed by 5 bases and 0 bases, with 17 bases remaining between them. CDR1 DFQATT and CDR2 SNEGSKA come from the germline V gene (reference sequence). This CDR3 has 16 residues.

The chain uses TRBV28 and TRBJ1-1; D is unclear. Trimming left V 11 bases short and J 3 bases short, with 10 bases between. CDR1 and CDR2 (germline): MDHEN, SYDVKM. This CDR3 has 11 residues. The CDR3 nucleotides are TGTGCCGGCGTACGAGACACTGAAGCTTTCTTT. This encodes CAGVRDTEAFF.

The J gene is TRBJ2-7, the V gene TRBV7-9, with D tentatively TRBD2 (5 bases). In germline, CDR1 is SEHNR, CDR2 FQNEAQ (reference sequence). Deletions cut 4 bases from V and 1 base from J, with 8 bases between. The CDR3 is 13 amino acids. The CDR3 loop is CASSSWESYEQYF. As DNA, the CDR3 is TGTGCCAGCAGCTCCTGGGAGTCCTACGAGCAGTACTTC.

The chain is built from TRBV30 and TRBJ2-4; D perhaps matches TRBD2 (6 bases). The germline V and J ends were trimmed by 5 bases and 5 bases, with 10 bases remaining between them. Germline assignment: CDR1 GTSNPN and CDR2 SVGIG (reference sequence). This CDR3 comprises 12 residues. The CDR3 sequence: CAWAGPENIQYF. DNA for the CDR3: TGTGCCTGGGCGGGGCCCGAAAACATTCAGTACTTC.

In this sample, this clonotype turned up a few times. In DNA, the CDR3 is TGTGCCAGCAGTTCCTTGACTAGCGGGGCCCAAGAGACCCAGTACTTC. It specifies CASSSLTSGAQETQYF. The chain combines TRBV27 with TRBJ2-5; the match to TRBD2 covers 11 bases. The V gene end was trimmed by 4 bases and the J gene end by 1 base; junction bases not matched to a gene: 5. CDR1 MNHEY and CDR2 SMNVEV come from the germline V gene (reference sequence). The CDR3 is 16 amino acids.

This clonotype has only a few counts. The chain links TRBV29-1 to TRBJ2-5, with 7 bases aligning to TRBD1. This CDR3 region has 14 residues. From germline, CDR1 is SQVTM and CDR2 ANQGSEA. Germline trimming cut 5 bases from V and 5 bases from J; bases unmatched to any gene: 11. The CDR3, as DNA: TGCAGCGTTACACCGAGGGGGCTTTTCGAGACCCAGTACTTC. It codes for CSVTPRGLFETQYF.

The J gene is TRBJ1-2, the V gene TRBV29-1; D remains unclear. This CDR3 is built from 11 residues. The germline V and J ends were trimmed by 7 bases and 4 bases, with 10 bases remaining between them. The germline V gene has CDR1 SQVTM and CDR2 ANQGSEA. The CDR3 protein is CSAAFGYGYTF. The CDR3 DNA reads as TGCAGCGCCGCCTTCGGCTATGGCTACACCTTC.

The CDR3 region has the DNA TGTGCCAGTAGTATAGGGAGACAGGGTAGCCTCAATCAGCCCCAGCATTTT. It specifies CASSIGRQGSLNQPQHF. The chain carries TRBV19 and TRBJ1-5; the match to TRBD1 covers 7 bases. Per the germline V gene, CDR1 is LNHDA and CDR2 is SQIVND (reference sequence). The V and J ends lost 1 base and 3 bases, in that order; junction bases with no gene match: 9. The CDR3 covers 17 residues.

This clonotype was seen a few times. This sequence joins TRBV6-1 and TRBJ1-1; the D is unclear. The ends were cut back, 7 bases at V and 4 bases at J, with 13 bases in the middle. The CDR3 length is 13 residues. CDR1 and CDR2 from the germline V gene are MNHNS and SASEGT. For the CDR3, the DNA is TGTGCCAGCACCACCCCGGTGCGCACTGAAGCTTTCTTT. Translation gives CASTTPVRTEAFF.

V and J are TRBV7-9 and TRBJ1-1; 7 bases fit TRBD1. CDR3 length: 14 residues. V lost 5 bases and J lost 3; bases outside the gene matches: 6. Germline assignment: CDR1 SEHNR and CDR2 FQNEAQ (reference sequence). The CDR3 DNA follows: TGTGCCAGCAGCCTTACAGGGGACGACACTGAAGCTTTCTTT. Its protein product is CASSLTGDDTEAFF.

This clonotype was counted many times. This sequence joins TRBV10-3 and TRBJ1-4; 9 bases match TRBD1. V dropped 6 bases and J dropped 6; count of bases not matched to a gene: 2. Germline loops: CDR1 ENHRY, CDR2 SYGVKD. CDR3 length: 13 residues. CDR3 residues: CAIRRTGDEKLFF. The CDR3 coding sequence is TGTGCCATCAGGCGGACAGGGGATGAAAAACTGTTTTTT.

With regard to this clonotype: A much larger clone differs by one base, so this may be a read error. This sequence joins TRBV12-3 or TRBV12-4 and TRBJ1-5; 7 nucleotides line up with TRBD1. The CDR3 has 14 amino acids. With 6 bases clipped from V and 8 bases from J, the junction kept 10 bases outside the gene matches. CDR3 DNA: TGTGCCAGCAGCCCTACAGGGGTTCGGGAGCCCCAGCATTTT. Amino acid sequence: CASSPTGVREPQHF.

In its sample, this clonotype was seen many times. The chain employs TRBV7-2 and TRBJ1-2, with D uncertain. Germline V gives CDR1 SGHTA, CDR2 FQGNSA. V gave up 3 bases and J gave up 2 bases, with 13 bases separating them. CDR3 length: 15 residues. The CDR3 region has the DNA TGTGCCAGCAGCTTTTTTCGGGGAGAGAACTATGGCTACACCTTC. It codes for CASSFFRGENYGYTF.